This T cell receptor beta chain was captured in a study of T cells after yellow fever vaccination. The V end lost 2 bases, the J end lost 3 bases, and 15 bases lay between the germline ends. Germline lookup yields CDR1 ENHRY and CDR2 SYGVKD. The CDR3 is 16 residues long. TCRdb analysed the 5' RACE reads with MiXCR anew, one entry per CDR3 protein. This sample yields some 550,000 distinct CDR3 sequences, of which 19% are seen a single time; roughly an eighth belongs to the top ten. The chain recombines TRBV10-3 with TRBJ2-3, with D uncertain. This specimen consisted of PBMCs, obtained 15 days after the yellow fever booster vaccination. The receptor was derived from a man aged 25 to 40 who received the YFV17D yellow fever vaccine. CDR3 bases: TGTGCCATCAGTGAGGTCGCGGAGCTAATAACAGATACGCAGTATTTT. Protein: CAISEVAELITDTQYF.